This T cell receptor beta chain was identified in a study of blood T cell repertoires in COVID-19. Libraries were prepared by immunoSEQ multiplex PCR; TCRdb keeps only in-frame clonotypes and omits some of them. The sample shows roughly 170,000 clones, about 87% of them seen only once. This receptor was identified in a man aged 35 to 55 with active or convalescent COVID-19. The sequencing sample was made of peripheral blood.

CDR3 in DNA: TGTGCCAGCAGAGCGGGGGGTGGAGATACGCAGTATTTT. It encodes CASRAGGGDTQYF. This chain connects TRBV12-3 or TRBV12-4 to TRBJ2-3, with 9 bases fitting TRBD2. The CDR3 runs 13 residues. V was pared by 6 bases and J by 5 bases, with 3 bases of the junction left unmatched.